This T cell receptor (beta chain) is drawn from a study of coeliac disease. A word on this clone: Its cognate antigen is unknown.

Study results and limitations: Lower clonality than controls marked TRB and TRG repertoires from active celiac intraepithelial and lamina propria samples. Known gliadin-specific TRB sequences: about 55% of the 18 coeliac samples, only 1 of 6 controls. TRB repertoires were largely private, with most amino acid sequences found in only one sample.

Assay: immunoSEQ multiplex PCR; the TCRdb copy retains only in-frame clones and omits some. There are 8,700 or so clones in the sample; over 60% occur only once, and 20% lies in the top ten. CDR1 and CDR2 (germline): SNHLY, FYNNEI. The CDR3 is made up of 16 amino acids. The V and J ends lost 3 bases and 1 base, in that order; junction bases with no gene match: 4. The chain has TRBV2 and TRBJ2-2, with 8 bases aligning to TRBD2. The sequencing sample was made of lamina propria lymphocytes from the gut. The receptor was derived from a woman aged 60 to 75 with celiac disease. The CDR3 sequence: CASSEQRGRNTGELFF. The CDR3 bases are TGTGCCAGCAGTGAGCAGCGGGGGAGGAACACCGGGGAGCTGTTTTTT.